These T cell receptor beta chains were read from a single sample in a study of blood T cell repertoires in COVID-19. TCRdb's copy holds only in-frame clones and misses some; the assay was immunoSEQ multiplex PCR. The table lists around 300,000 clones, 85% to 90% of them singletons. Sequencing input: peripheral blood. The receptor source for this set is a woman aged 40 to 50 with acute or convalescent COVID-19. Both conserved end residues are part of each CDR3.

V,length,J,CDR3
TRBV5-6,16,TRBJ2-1,CASSWTGTSGYNEQFF
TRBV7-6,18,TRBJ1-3,CASSSKEDRGIAGNTIYF
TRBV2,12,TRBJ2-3,CASSEEGSAQYF
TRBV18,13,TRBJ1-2,CASSPGSHYGYTF
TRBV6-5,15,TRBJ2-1,CASSQKSGAYNEQFF
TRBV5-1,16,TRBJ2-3,CASSVAGLADTDTQYF
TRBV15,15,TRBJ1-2,CATSREVRGAYGYTF
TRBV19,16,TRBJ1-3,CASRVATWSSGNTIYF
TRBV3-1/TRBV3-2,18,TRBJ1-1,CASSQGVGGVVMNTEAFF
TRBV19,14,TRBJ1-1,CASSMRNMNTEAFF
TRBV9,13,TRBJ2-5,CASSDGQEETQYF
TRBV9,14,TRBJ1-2,CASSGQLIDYGYTF
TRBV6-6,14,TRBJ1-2,CASTYVRGDYGYTF
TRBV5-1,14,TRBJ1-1,CASSLEGQGTEAFF
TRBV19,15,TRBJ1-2,CASSMLPGQRSGYTF
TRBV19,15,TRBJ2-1,CASKTSGGPGYEQFF
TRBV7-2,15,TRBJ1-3,CASSSRATSGNTIYF
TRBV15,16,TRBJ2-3,CATSRILTGGTDTQYF
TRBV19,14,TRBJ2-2,CASSMYRNTGELFF
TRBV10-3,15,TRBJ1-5,CAISDPGKSNQPQHF
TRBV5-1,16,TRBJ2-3,CASSSLTSGGTDTQYF
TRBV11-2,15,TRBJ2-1,CASSLGRGSYNEQFF
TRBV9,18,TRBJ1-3,CASSGAPRTGGSGNTIYF
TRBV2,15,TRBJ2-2,CASSAAGGNTGELFF
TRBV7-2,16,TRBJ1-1,CASSLLGQGLNTEAFF
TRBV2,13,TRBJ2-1,CASIGQGAFNKFF
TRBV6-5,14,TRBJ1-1,CASSSTRGNTEAFF
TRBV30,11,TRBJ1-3,CAWLNGNTIYF
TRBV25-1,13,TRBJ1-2,CASGGGRGYGYTF
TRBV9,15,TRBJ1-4,CASSAALGGGEKLFF
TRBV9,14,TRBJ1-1,CASSVDRAVDEAFF
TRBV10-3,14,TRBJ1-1,CAISARQKNTEAFF
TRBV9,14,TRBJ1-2,CASSVDQGNYGYTF
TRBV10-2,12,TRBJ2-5,CASTGGGETQYF
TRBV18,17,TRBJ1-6,CASHTGQLGLTNSPLHF
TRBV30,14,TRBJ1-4,CAWSSYTTNEKLFF
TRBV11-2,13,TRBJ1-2,CASSLTGDYGYTF
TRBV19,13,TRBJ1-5,CASSRQVGQPQHF
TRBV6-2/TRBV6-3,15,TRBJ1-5,CASSYVQQGNQPQHF
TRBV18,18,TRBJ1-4,CASSPPGGLGSGNEKLFF
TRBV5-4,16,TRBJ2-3,CASSLWGPQYTDTQYF
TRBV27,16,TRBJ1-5,CASSKWDRVDNQPQHF
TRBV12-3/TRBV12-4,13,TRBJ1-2,CASSLRDREIRLF
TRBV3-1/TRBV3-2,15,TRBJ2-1,CASSQTGDNYNEQFF
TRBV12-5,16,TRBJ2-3,CASGPGDRGPLDPQYF
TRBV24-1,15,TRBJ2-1,CATSDPGTSVNEQFF
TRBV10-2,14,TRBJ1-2,CASSPTDFNYGYTF
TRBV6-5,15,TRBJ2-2,CASSIQGSWPGELFF
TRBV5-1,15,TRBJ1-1,CASSLDKTGRTEAFF
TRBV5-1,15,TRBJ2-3,CASSLVAGGPDTQYF
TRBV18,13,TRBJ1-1,CASSPNQGTEAFF
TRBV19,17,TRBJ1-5,CASSRTGGANLNQPQHF
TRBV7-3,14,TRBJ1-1,CASSTGTGSTEAFF
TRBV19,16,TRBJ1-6,CASSMVDQGWNSPLHF
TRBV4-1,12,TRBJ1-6,CASSQTVSPLHF